These 9 T cell receptor beta chains were sequenced from one sample in a study of OX40 agonist ivuxolimab in advanced cancers. Libraries were built with the immunoSEQ multiplex PCR assay. In TCRdb, the immuneACCESS table is reduced to in-frame sequences with V and J assigned. These tables do not hold every clone; where another copy was compared, an unresolved V gene accounts for under half, and the others remain unexplained. The sample data list under 100,000 clones, and around 90% of these were observed just once. Together, the top ten hold 0.15% to 0.2% of the sample. The source material was CD4+ or CD8+ T cells sorted from blood, sampled in a trial of the OX40 agonist ivuxolimab. The receptors shown here come from an adult with an advanced solid tumor such as melanoma, head and neck, liver or kidney cancer.

The J gene is TRBJ1-5, the V gene TRBV21-1; the D call in the table, TRBD1, was not verified against the DNA. TRBV21-1 is a pseudogene. This CDR3 contains 20 residues. The chain's CDR3 is CASSNTPRQGVPYSNQPQHF. The CDR3 DNA follows: TGTGCCAGCAGCAATACGCCCCGACAGGGGGTGCCTTATAGCAATCAGCCCCAGCATTTT.

The chain links TRBV10-2 to TRBJ2-7; D uncertain. This CDR3 is built from 12 residues. V lost 3 bases, J lost 2 bases, and 5 bases lay in between. CDR1 is WSHSY and CDR2 is SAAADI in the germline V gene. The CDR3 DNA is TGCGCCAGCAGTGATAGAGCCTACGAGCAGTACTTC. Its protein is CASSDRAYEQYF.

This clone was seen once. J is TRBJ2-1 and V is TRBV12-2; the D call in the table, TRBD2, was not verified against the DNA. TRBV12-2 is a recognized pseudogene. The CDR3 has 16 amino acids. The CDR3 reads CASRLARLAGRNEQFF. In DNA form, the CDR3 reads TGTGCAAGTCGCTTAGCGAGGCTAGCGGGGCGCAATGAGCAGTTCTTC.

In this sample, this clone turned up once. The chain combines TRBV21-1 with TRBJ2-3. TRBV21-1 is marked as a pseudogene. The CDR3 is made up of 19 amino acids. The CDR3 protein is CASSPQYEGTDSSTDTQYF. DNA for the CDR3: TGTGCCAGCAGCCCCCAGTATGAGGGGACCGACTCTAGCACAGATACGCAGTATTTT.

In DNA form, the CDR3 reads TGTGCCAGTAATAGCGGGAGGAACACCGGGGAGCTGTTTTTT. Protein sequence: CASNSGRNTGELFF. This rearrangement joins TRBV19 to TRBJ2-2, with 9 positions matching TRBD2. V lost 7 bases to trimming and J lost 1 base; unmatched junction nucleotides: 1. CDR3 length: 14 residues. The V gene's germline CDR1 is LNHDA and CDR2 SQIVND (reference sequence).

This clone was counted a single time. The V and J genes are TRBV14 and TRBJ2-7; 10 bases map to TRBD1. J lost 1 base, V lost 3 bases, and 3 bases had no gene match. The CDR3 is 15 amino acids. The germline V gene has CDR1 SGHDN and CDR2 FVKESK. The CDR3, as DNA: TGTGCCAGCAGCCACCCGGGACAGGGGTCCTACGAGCAGTACTTC. It yields the protein CASSHPGQGSYEQYF.

The chain couples TRBV6-4 to TRBJ2-7; 16 bases are a match to TRBD2. Germline V gene lookup returns CDR1 MRHNA and CDR2 SNTAGT. The CDR3 sequence is 17 residues long. J gave up 5 bases and V 5 bases, and 9 bases lay outside the gene matches. CDR3 region: CASSRPGLAGGPDEQYF. CDR3 nucleotides: TGTGCCAGCAGTAGACCGGGACTAGCGGGAGGGCCCGACGAGCAGTACTTC.

This clone was recorded once. This chain uses TRBV30 with TRBJ2-1; a weak D match, TRBD1 (6 bases). Trimming took off 2 bases at V and 10 bases at J, with 15 bases between the two ends. Per the germline V gene, CDR1 is GTSNPN and CDR2 is SVGIG (reference sequence). This CDR3 spans 13 amino acids. This CDR3 reads CAWSRLIQGEQFF. CDR3 nucleotides: TGTGCCTGGAGTAGATTAATACAGGGAGAGCAGTTCTTC.

This chain links TRBV6-1 with TRBJ1-2, with D perhaps TRBD1 (6 bases). Germline V gene lookup returns CDR1 MNHNS and CDR2 SASEGT. The length of the CDR3 is 14 residues. With 5 bases removed from V and 0 bases from J, the gap between germline ends came to 10 bases. The CDR3 nucleotides read TGTGCCAGCAGTCTGGACAGCCCTAACTATGGCTACACCTTC. Translated, it gives CASSLDSPNYGYTF.